A selection of T cell receptor beta chains follows, all from one sample in a study of human T cells and chemical hapten exposure. TCRdb called the RACE reads again in MiXCR, with one record for every CDR3 protein. The sample lists tens of thousands of distinct CDR3 sequences, approximately 10% occurring once. Here the sequenced sample was whole blood, taken in connection with sensitization to the hapten diphenylcyclopropenone (DPC). Receptor source: a man aged 40-49 years with alopecia areata. Some clones in this sample may be carry-over from other donors' samples. The CDR3 runs from the conserved cysteine through the conserved F or W. A D gene is named only where the DNA matches it firmly. Size is omitted from some rows. Given values are once, few, many or a class for expanded clones.

TGTGCCAGCAGCCAAGGACAGACCAATCAGCCCCAGCATTTT CASSQGQTNQPQHF 14 TRBV3-1 - - TRBJ1-5
TGCGCCAGCAGCTTGACAGGGGACGCTTCGTCACCCCTCCACTTT CASSLTGDASSPLHF 15 TRBV5-1 TRBD1 many TRBJ1-6
TGTGCCAGCAGTGAAGTTGTAAGGGATACGCAGTATTTT CASSEVVRDTQYF 13 TRBV6-1 - - TRBJ2-3
TGTGCCAGCAGCTTACAGGGGCGGGCGGTTGAGGGGGATGAGCAGTTCTTC CASSLQGRAVEGDEQFF 17 TRBV7-3 - - TRBJ2-1
TGTGCCAGCGGAAGGGGGGATCAGCCCCAGCATTTT CASGRGDQPQHF 12 TRBV6-1 - few TRBJ1-5
TGCGCCAGCAGCCTCGGGGAGGGATCGCATGGCTACACCTTC CASSLGEGSHGYTF 14 TRBV5-1 - many TRBJ1-2
TGTGCCACCAGTGATTACGCGACTAGCGGCAGCACAGATACGCAGTATTTT CATSDYATSGSTDTQYF 17 TRBV24-1 TRBD2 - TRBJ2-3
TGTGCCAGCAGTTACTACCGGGGGGGCGACACCGGGGAGCTGTTTTTT CASSYYRGGDTGELFF 16 TRBV6-5 TRBD2 - TRBJ2-2
TGTGCCAGCAGCTCCCGGGAGGGAGGTCGAAGTGAGCAGTTCTTC CASSSREGGRSEQFF 15 TRBV7-3 TRBD2 - TRBJ2-1
TGTGCCAGCAGCTTAAGTGCGGGCCCCCAAGAGACCCAGTACTTC CASSLSAGPQETQYF 15 TRBV11-2 - - TRBJ2-5
TGTGCCAGCACCCCGGGACTAGCTAACAATGAGCAGTTCTTC CASTPGLANNEQFF 14 TRBV2 TRBD2 few TRBJ2-1
TGTGCCAGCAGTTATACGGGGACTAGCGGGTTTGAGCAGTTCTTC CASSYTGTSGFEQFF 15 TRBV7-2 TRBD2 - TRBJ2-1
TGTGCCAGCAGCTTGGGGGCGGGGAACGATCAGCCCCAGCATTTT CASSLGAGNDQPQHF 15 TRBV5-6 - few TRBJ1-5
TGTGCCACCAGTGAAGAAGGGACAGCGAACACCGGGGAGCTGTTTTTT CATSEEGTANTGELFF 16 TRBV24-1 TRBD1 - TRBJ2-2
TGCAGCGTTGAAGACAGGGTCTATGGCTACACCTTC CSVEDRVYGYTF 12 TRBV29-1 - many TRBJ1-2
TGCAGCGTGGATAGGGGACAGGGGGACGCTGAAGCTTTCTTT CSVDRGQGDAEAFF 14 TRBV29-1 TRBD1 - TRBJ1-1
TGTGCCAGTTCTTGGGCTTCCTACGAGCAGTACTTC CASSWASYEQYF 12 TRBV7-9 - few TRBJ2-7
TGCGCCAGCAGGAGAGCGGGAGTGGACACAGATACGCAGTATTTT CASRRAGVDTDTQYF 15 TRBV5-1 TRBD2 many TRBJ2-3
TGTGCCAGCAGCACCACAGGGGGTGGTTCACCCCTCCACTTT CASSTTGGGSPLHF 14 TRBV7-9 TRBD1 many TRBJ1-6
TGTGCCAGCACTGACCCAGGGAAAGAGACCCAGTACTTC CASTDPGKETQYF 13 TRBV6-2/TRBV6-3 - - TRBJ2-5
TGTGCCAGCAGTTTGGGGGGTAGCGGGAGGGGCATTAACGAGCAGTACTTC CASSLGGSGRGINEQYF 17 TRBV12-3/TRBV12-4 TRBD2 - TRBJ2-7
TGTGCCAGCAGTTACGGGACAGGGCTCCCCTACGAGCAGTACTTC CASSYGTGLPYEQYF 15 TRBV6-5 TRBD1 few TRBJ2-7
TGCAGTGCCCAAGGGCAGCCTAATGAAAAACTGTTTTTT CSAQGQPNEKLFF 13 TRBV20-1 - few TRBJ1-4
TGTGCCAGCAGCCAACACCCGCGACAAGAGACCCAGTACTTC CASSQHPRQETQYF 14 TRBV14 - - TRBJ2-5
TGCAGCGTTGCCGGCAACCGCGAGCAGTACTTC CSVAGNREQYF 11 TRBV29-1 - - TRBJ2-7
TGCGCCAGCAGCCAACTACCGGGGGCCCGTGAAAAACTGTTTTTT CASSQLPGAREKLFF 15 TRBV4-1 - many TRBJ1-4
TGTGCCAGCAGCTTGGAAGCGGGCCCCTACAATGAGCAGTTCTTC CASSLEAGPYNEQFF 15 TRBV13 - few TRBJ2-1
TGTGCCAGCAGTTCTTCCTCTAGCGGGAGGAGGAATGAGCAGTTCTTC CASSSSSSGRRNEQFF 16 TRBV28 TRBD2 few TRBJ2-1
TGTGCCAGCAGTCGTATGGGGGAGTGCGGCCCGGAGACCCAGTACTTC CASSRMGECGPETQYF 16 TRBV6-9 - - TRBJ2-5
TGTGCCAGCAGCCAATCTAGCGTTTACCTCACAGATACGCAGTATTTT CASSQSSVYLTDTQYF 16 TRBV7-2 - many TRBJ2-3
TGCGCCAGCAGCTCCTGGGGCCCGGGGGCTAACACTGAAGCTTTCTTT CASSSWGPGANTEAFF 16 TRBV5-1 - few TRBJ1-1
TGCGCCAGCAGCAACAGCGTGACTGAAGCTTTCTTT CASSNSVTEAFF 12 TRBV5-1 - - TRBJ1-1
TGTGCCTGGAGTGCTATGACCCCATGGGAGGGCGGTGAGCAGTACTTC CAWSAMTPWEGGEQYF 16 TRBV30 TRBD2 few TRBJ2-7
TGTGCCAGCAGTTTCACAGGGGTCAGTGGAAACACCATATATTTT CASSFTGVSGNTIYF 15 TRBV6-5 TRBD1 few TRBJ1-3
TGCAGCGTTGGGGGCGGAAATCAGCCCCAGCATTTT CSVGGGNQPQHF 12 TRBV29-1 - few TRBJ1-5
TGTGCCAGCAGCCCCCGGACAGGGCTGGCAGATACGCAGTATTTT CASSPRTGLADTQYF 15 TRBV5-6 TRBD1 - TRBJ2-3
TGTGCCAGCAGTTACTGGGGCGAGAATGGCTACACCTTC CASSYWGENGYTF 13 TRBV6-6 - many TRBJ1-2
TGTGCCAGCAGCCCAAGGCGGAGTCAAGAGACCCAGTACTTC CASSPRRSQETQYF 14 TRBV7-8 - - TRBJ2-5
TGTGCCAGCAGTTATTGGGGTAATGAGCAGTTCTTC CASSYWGNEQFF 12 TRBV6-2/TRBV6-3 - few TRBJ2-1
TGTGCCAGCAGCCCCCCGGGTACCGGGGAGCTGTTTTTT CASSPPGTGELFF 13 TRBV5-4 - - TRBJ2-2
TGTGCCAGTAGTGTACAGGGGGCGATAACCGGGGAGCTGTTTTTT CASSVQGAITGELFF 15 TRBV19 TRBD1 few TRBJ2-2
TGTGCCTGGTCTGGGATCGGGGCCTTCTCCTACAATGAGCAGTTCTTC CAWSGIGAFSYNEQFF 16 TRBV30 - - TRBJ2-1